This T cell receptor beta chain was recorded in a study of T cell responses to AZD1222 COVID-19 vaccine (dated by TCRdb to the early 2020s). Some background on the complete study: AZD1222 recipients whose second dose came at about 4 weeks and those whose second dose came at about 12 weeks were combined into one group, since spike-specific TCR depth and breadth did not differ between the two schedules. A total of 233 trial participants underwent TCR sequencing, of whom some 210 received two doses of AZD1222 and some 26 received two doses of the MenACWY control vaccine. Trial participants were enrolled by age into 18-55, 56-69 and 70-plus year subgroups, with roughly 160, 29 and 62 TCR-sequenced participants respectively. General conclusions and limits of the study: Because no day 14 peak-response samples were available, the repertoires could be characterized only after the peak T cell response. CD4 TCRs associated with the vaccine covered the entire spike protein, and the dominant responses were in regions 160-218 and 743-854. Participants were mostly white British, with more females than males. The authors suggested clonal diversity may have been underestimated. The 56-69-year group was small, and its depth increase did not reach significance, likely because of low power. Reportedly, close to half of the unique spike-specific TCRs recognized epitopes lying outside the regions that are mutated in the B.1.351 and B.1.1.7 variants. After two AZD1222 doses, both the breadth and the depth of spike-specific TCRs were significantly higher than at day 0 and than in MenACWY recipients. Conclusions about previously exposed vaccinees were limited because only six AZD1222 recipients were SARS-CoV-2 seropositive at baseline.

The time point label corresponds to: baseline before first vaccination. The vaccinee samples were drawn from two UK trials, COV001 and COV002, one of which was a single-blind randomized controlled phase 2/3 trial testing AZD1222 (ChAdOx1 nCoV-19) in healthy adults. For TCRbeta chain sequencing, PBMC samples from trial participants were taken at day 0 and at day 28 after the second dose. The germline V gene (reference sequence) provides CDR1 LNHDA and CDR2 SQIVND. The junction shows trimming of 10 bases on V and 7 bases on J, and the gene matches do not reach 12 bases of it. From cysteine to phenylalanine, the CDR3 is 14 amino acids long. Just CDR3 DNA is preserved here, 42 bases in frame from base 1. The CDR3 regions of human TCRbeta chains were subjected to immunosequencing. As for the authors' bioinformatics: Repertoire TCRs were checked for matches against a reference library of SARS-CoV-2-specific TCRs that had been generated using the MIRA antigen-specificity platform. Breadth was defined as the fraction of unique TCRs that were SARS-CoV-2-associated. Depth was defined as the fraction of total T cells that were SARS-CoV-2-associated. Using the MIRA data, every spike-specific TCR was mapped to the spike region that the TCR reacted to and assigned to either a CD4 or a CD8 class. Log10-transformed breadth and depth values were compared by one-way ANOVA with Sidak's multiple comparisons tests. TCRdb mirrors the immuneACCESS table, restricted to in-frame sequences. Some clones are absent from its copies; in checked studies, under half trace to an unresolved V gene, and the reason for the others is unknown. That table is the source of V, J and clone size, and D and trimming were worked out from the DNA. This sample is represented by some 62,000 clones; more than 70% of them were singletons. The ten top clones hold around 15% of the sample.

Regarding this clone: Its cognate antigen has yet to be identified. One base away there is no much larger clone; base qualities are not given.

The receptor's source is an adult in good health. Recombination linked TRBV19 to TRBJ1-5, with 8 central nucleotides matching TRBD1. The sequencing used peripheral blood, collected on day 0 of AZD1222 vaccination. The DNA sequence follows: TGTGCCACTCGGCTAGGACAGGGATGGCAGCCCCAGCATTTT. It codes for CATRLGQGWQPQHF.